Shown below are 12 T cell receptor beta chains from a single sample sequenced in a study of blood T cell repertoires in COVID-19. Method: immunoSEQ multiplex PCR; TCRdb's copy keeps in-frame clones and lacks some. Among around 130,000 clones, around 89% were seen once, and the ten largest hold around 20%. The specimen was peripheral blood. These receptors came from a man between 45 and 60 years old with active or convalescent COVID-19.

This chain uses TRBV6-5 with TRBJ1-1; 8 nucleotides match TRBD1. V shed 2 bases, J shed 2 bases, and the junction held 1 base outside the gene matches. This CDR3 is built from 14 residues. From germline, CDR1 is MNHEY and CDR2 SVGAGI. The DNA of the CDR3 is TGTGCCAGCAGTTACGACAGGGGAAACACTGAAGCTTTCTTT. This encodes CASSYDRGNTEAFF.

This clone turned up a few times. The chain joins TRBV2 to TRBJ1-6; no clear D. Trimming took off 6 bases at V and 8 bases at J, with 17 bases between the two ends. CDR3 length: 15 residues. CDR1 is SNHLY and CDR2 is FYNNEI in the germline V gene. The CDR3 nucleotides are TGTGCCAGCAGCCCTGAGGGCAGAACCTATTCACCCCTCCACTTT. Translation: CASSPEGRTYSPLHF.

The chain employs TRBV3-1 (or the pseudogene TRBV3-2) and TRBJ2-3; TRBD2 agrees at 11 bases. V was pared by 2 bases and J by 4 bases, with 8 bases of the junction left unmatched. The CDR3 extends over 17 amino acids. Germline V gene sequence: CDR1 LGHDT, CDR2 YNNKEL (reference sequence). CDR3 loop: CASSQPMTSGVADTQYF. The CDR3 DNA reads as TGTGCCAGCAGCCAACCTATGACTAGCGGGGTCGCAGATACGCAGTATTTT.

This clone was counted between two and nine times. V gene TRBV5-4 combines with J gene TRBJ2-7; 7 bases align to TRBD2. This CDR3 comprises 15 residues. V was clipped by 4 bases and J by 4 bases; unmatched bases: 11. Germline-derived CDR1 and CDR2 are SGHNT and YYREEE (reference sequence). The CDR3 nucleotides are TGTGCCAGCAGCCCATCGGCTCGGGAGGAATACGAGCAGTACTTC. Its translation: CASSPSAREEYEQYF.

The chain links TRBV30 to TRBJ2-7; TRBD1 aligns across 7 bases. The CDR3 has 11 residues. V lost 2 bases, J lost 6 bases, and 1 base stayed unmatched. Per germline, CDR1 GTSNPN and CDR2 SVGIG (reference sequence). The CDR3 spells CAWSRTGEQYF. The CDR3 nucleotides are TGTGCCTGGAGTCGGACAGGCGAGCAGTACTTC.

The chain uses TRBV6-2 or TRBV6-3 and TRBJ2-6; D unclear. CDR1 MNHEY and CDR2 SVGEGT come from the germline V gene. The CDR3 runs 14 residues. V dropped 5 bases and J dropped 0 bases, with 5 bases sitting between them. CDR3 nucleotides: TGTGCCAGCAGTATTAACTCTGGGGCCAACGTCCTGACTTTC. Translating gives CASSINSGANVLTF.

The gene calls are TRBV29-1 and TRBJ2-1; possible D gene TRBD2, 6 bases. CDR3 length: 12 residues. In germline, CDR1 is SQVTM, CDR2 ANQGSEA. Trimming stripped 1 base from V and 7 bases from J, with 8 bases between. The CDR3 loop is CSVEVGGNEQFF. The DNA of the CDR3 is TGCAGCGTTGAAGTTGGGGGGAATGAGCAGTTCTTC.

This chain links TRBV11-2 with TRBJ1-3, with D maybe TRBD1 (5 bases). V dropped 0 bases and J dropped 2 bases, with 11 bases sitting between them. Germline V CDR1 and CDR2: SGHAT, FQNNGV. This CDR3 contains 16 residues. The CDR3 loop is CASSLDRSGPGNTIYF. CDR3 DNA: TGTGCCAGCAGCTTAGATAGGTCAGGGCCTGGAAACACCATATATTTT.

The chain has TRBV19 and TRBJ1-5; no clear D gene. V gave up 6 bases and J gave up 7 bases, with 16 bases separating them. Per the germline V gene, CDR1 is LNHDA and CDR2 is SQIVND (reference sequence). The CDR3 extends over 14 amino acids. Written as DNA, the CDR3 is TGTGCCAGTAGCCCCGGCGGGCGCCAACAGCCCCAGCATTTT. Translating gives CASSPGGRQQPQHF.

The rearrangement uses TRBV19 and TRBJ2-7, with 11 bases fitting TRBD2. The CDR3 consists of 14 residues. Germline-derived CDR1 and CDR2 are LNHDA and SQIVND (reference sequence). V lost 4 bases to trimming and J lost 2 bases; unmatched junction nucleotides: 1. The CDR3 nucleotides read TGTGCCAGTAGTACTAGCGGGGGGACCTACGAGCAGTACTTC. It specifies CASSTSGGTYEQYF.

The CDR3 sequence is CASSFLTGGVYNSPLHF. CDR3 bases: TGTGCCAGCAGTTTCTTGACAGGGGGCGTCTATAATTCACCCCTCCACTTT. The rearrangement joins TRBV28 to TRBJ1-6; 10 positions match TRBD1. J gave up 3 bases and V 3 bases, and 5 bases lay outside the gene matches. CDR1 and CDR2 (germline): MDHEN, SYDVKM. The CDR3 is made up of 17 amino acids.

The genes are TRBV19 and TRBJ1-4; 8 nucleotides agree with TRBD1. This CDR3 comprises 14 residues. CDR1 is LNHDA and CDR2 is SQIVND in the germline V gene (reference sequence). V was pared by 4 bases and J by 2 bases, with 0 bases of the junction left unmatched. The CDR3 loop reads CASSTGGTNEKLFF. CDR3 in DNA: TGTGCCAGTAGTACAGGGGGCACTAATGAAAAACTGTTTTTT.